These T cell receptor beta chains were read from a single sample in a study of T cell responses to AZD1222 COVID-19 vaccine. The assay was immunoSEQ multiplex PCR, and TCRdb's table has in-frame clones only and misses some. The sample yields under 95,000 clones, roughly 90% seen once. Here the sequenced sample was peripheral blood, taken 28 days after the second AZD1222 dose. The receptor source for this set is an adult who received the AZD1222 COVID-19 vaccine. Each CDR3 is given with its conserved first and last residue. D genes are given only for firm matches. For some rows the clone size is stated as once, few or many, or as a class when expanded; others skip it.

D: TRBD1
V: TRBV7-9
J: TRBJ1-6
size: -
CDR3: CASTRGTGVGNSPLHF
DNA: TGTGCCAGCACCAGAGGAACAGGGGTCGGGAATTCACCCCTCCACTTT

D: -
V: TRBV2
J: TRBJ1-5
size: -
CDR3: CASRTQPPGPQHF
DNA: TGTGCCAGCAGAACGCAGCCCCCAGGGCCCCAGCATTTT

D: -
V: TRBV7-2
J: TRBJ2-7
size: -
CDR3: CASSLMSYEQYF
DNA: TGTGCCAGCAGCTTAATGTCATACGAGCAGTACTTC

D: -
V: TRBV14
J: TRBJ2-3
size: -
CDR3: CASSQDLSDTQYF
DNA: TGTGCCAGCAGCCAAGACCTTTCAGATACGCAGTATTTT

D: TRBD2
V: TRBV7-9
J: TRBJ2-1
size: -
CDR3: CASSPLAGVLIEQFF
DNA: TGTGCCAGCAGCCCCCTAGCGGGAGTATTAATTGAGCAGTTCTTC

D: -
V: TRBV2
J: TRBJ1-1
size: -
CDR3: CASRERVTMNTEAFF
DNA: TGTGCCAGCAGGGAACGGGTTACAATGAACACTGAAGCTTTCTTT

D: -
V: TRBV30
J: TRBJ2-7
size: -
CDR3: CAWSLPHRWDYEQYF
DNA: TGTGCCTGGAGTCTCCCCCACAGGTGGGATTACGAGCAGTACTTC

D: -
V: TRBV29-1
J: TRBJ1-4
size: -
CDR3: CSVAGVNEKLFF
DNA: TGCAGCGTTGCAGGGGTAAATGAAAAACTGTTTTTT

D: -
V: TRBV29-1
J: TRBJ2-1
size: -
CDR3: CSGWTLNEQFF
DNA: TGCAGCGGGTGGACTCTTAATGAGCAGTTCTTC

D: -
V: TRBV28
J: TRBJ1-5
size: -
CDR3: CASKTLNQPQHF
DNA: TGTGCCAGCAAGACCCTTAATCAGCCCCAGCATTTT

D: -
V: TRBV7-8
J: TRBJ1-3
size: once
CDR3: CASSRGGQNTIYF
DNA: TGTGCCAGCAGCCGGGGGGGACAAAACACCATATATTTT

D: -
V: TRBV15
J: TRBJ2-5
size: -
CDR3: CATSRQGSETQYF
DNA: TGTGCCACCAGCAGACAGGGTTCAGAGACCCAGTACTTC

D: TRBD1
V: TRBV19
J: TRBJ1-3
size: -
CDR3: CASSIGTGGLSGNTIYF
DNA: TGTGCCAGTAGTATTGGAACAGGGGGTCTCTCTGGAAACACCATATATTTT

D: -
V: TRBV24-1
J: TRBJ2-5
size: -
CDR3: CATGVMQETQYF
DNA: TGTGCCACCGGGGTTATGCAAGAGACCCAGTACTTC

D: TRBD2
V: TRBV7-8
J: TRBJ2-1
size: -
CDR3: CASLRSGSGRRSYNEQFF
DNA: TGTGCCAGCCTACGGTCGGGGAGCGGGAGGCGCTCCTACAATGAGCAGTTCTTC

D: TRBD1
V: TRBV28
J: TRBJ1-1
size: -
CDR3: CASSSTGLLNTEAFF
DNA: TGTGCCAGCAGTTCGACAGGGTTATTGAACACTGAAGCTTTCTTT

D: -
V: TRBV3-1/TRBV3-2
J: TRBJ1-1
size: -
CDR3: CASSQAQLNTEAFF
DNA: TGTGCCAGCAGCCAAGCTCAGTTGAACACTGAAGCTTTCTTT

D: TRBD2
V: TRBV7-9
J: TRBJ2-7
size: -
CDR3: CASSLTTSARSYEQYF
DNA: TGTGCCAGCAGCTTAACCACTAGCGCCCGATCCTACGAGCAGTACTTC

D: -
V: TRBV5-1
J: TRBJ2-5
size: once
CDR3: CASSWGAVQETQYF
DNA: TGCGCCAGCAGCTGGGGGGCAGTTCAAGAGACCCAGTACTTC

D: TRBD1
V: TRBV6-5
J: TRBJ2-1
size: -
CDR3: CASSPETGGYNEQFF
DNA: TGTGCCAGCAGTCCGGAGACAGGGGGATACAATGAGCAGTTCTTC

D: -
V: TRBV25-1
J: TRBJ1-4
size: -
CDR3: CAIGATNEKLFF
DNA: TGTGCCATAGGGGCAACTAATGAAAAACTGTTTTTT

D: TRBD2
V: TRBV7-6
J: TRBJ2-3
size: -
CDR3: CASTAGTSATDTQYF
DNA: TGTGCCAGCACCGCCGGGACTAGCGCCACAGATACGCAGTATTTT

D: TRBD1
V: TRBV24-1
J: TRBJ2-2
size: few
CDR3: CATSDLGQANTGELFF
DNA: TGTGCCACCAGTGATTTGGGACAGGCGAACACCGGGGAGCTGTTTTTT

D: TRBD1
V: TRBV6-1
J: TRBJ2-3
size: few
CDR3: CASSEDRGSTDTQYF
DNA: TGTGCCAGCAGTGAAGACAGGGGGTCCACAGATACGCAGTATTTT

D: -
V: TRBV21-1
J: TRBJ1-2
size: -
CDR3: CASSSILRRRLYGYTF
DNA: TGTGCCAGCAGCTCTATCTTAAGGCGCAGACTCTATGGCTACACCTTC

D: -
V: TRBV6-5
J: TRBJ2-1
size: once
CDR3: CASSYSGVGEFF
DNA: TGTGCCAGCAGTTACTCCGGGGTCGGGGAGTTCTTC

D: TRBD1
V: TRBV18
J: TRBJ1-6
size: -
CDR3: CASSLDRENSPLHF
DNA: TGTGCCAGCTCCCTCGACAGGGAGAATTCACCCCTCCACTTT

D: -
V: TRBV11-2
J: TRBJ1-1
size: -
CDR3: CASSLGPSSDTEAFF
DNA: TGTGCCAGCAGCTTAGGCCCCTCCTCGGACACTGAAGCTTTCTTT

D: -
V: TRBV20-1
J: TRBJ1-2
size: -
CDR3: CSARGGYGYTF
DNA: TGCAGTGCTAGGGGGGGCTATGGCTACACCTTC

D: -
V: TRBV4-3
J: TRBJ1-6
size: -
CDR3: CASSQVLGDSGSPLHF
DNA: TGCGCCAGCAGCCAAGTTTTGGGTGACAGCGGTTCACCCCTCCACTTT

D: TRBD1
V: TRBV6-1
J: TRBJ1-3
size: -
CDR3: CASSGTRQGTGNTIYF
DNA: TGTGCCAGCAGTGGCACCCGACAGGGAACTGGAAACACCATATATTTT

D: -
V: TRBV4-3
J: TRBJ1-6
size: once
CDR3: CASSQDGPPAGSDSPLHF
DNA: TGCGCCAGCAGCCAAGATGGGCCCCCGGCAGGGTCCGATTCACCCCTCCACTTT

D: -
V: TRBV3-1/TRBV3-2
J: TRBJ2-7
size: -
CDR3: CASSRVKREQYF
DNA: TGTGCCAGCAGCCGAGTGAAGCGGGAGCAGTACTTC

D: -
V: TRBV28
J: TRBJ1-1
size: -
CDR3: CASSYSLSEAFF
DNA: TGTGCCAGCAGCTATAGCTTGTCTGAAGCTTTCTTT

D: -
V: TRBV14
J: TRBJ1-2
size: -
CDR3: CASSYLGLDYGYTF
DNA: TGTGCCAGCAGCTACTTGGGACTGGACTATGGCTACACCTTC

D: -
V: TRBV6-5
J: TRBJ2-2
size: -
CDR3: CASSYSTGELFF
DNA: TGTGCCAGCAGTTACTCGACAGGGGAGCTGTTTTTT

D: -
V: TRBV7-3
J: TRBJ1-2
size: -
CDR3: CASSLGRSYGYTF
DNA: TGTGCCAGCAGCTTAGGAAGGTCCTATGGCTACACCTTC

D: TRBD2
V: TRBV24-1
J: TRBJ2-3
size: -
CDR3: CATSDYSAGATDTQYF
DNA: TGTGCCACCAGTGATTATTCAGCGGGAGCCACAGATACGCAGTATTTT

D: -
V: TRBV7-2
J: TRBJ1-2
size: -
CDR3: CASSLVQGYYGYTF
DNA: TGTGCCAGCAGCTTAGTCCAGGGATACTATGGCTACACCTTC

D: -
V: TRBV19
J: TRBJ1-2
size: -
CDR3: CASSMTLYYGYTF
DNA: TGTGCCAGTAGTATGACACTCTACTATGGCTACACCTTC

D: -
V: TRBV11-2
J: TRBJ2-7
size: -
CDR3: CASSAGPLSYEQYF
DNA: TGTGCCAGCAGCGCGGGACCTCTCTCCTACGAGCAGTACTTC

D: TRBD2
V: TRBV24-1
J: TRBJ2-3
size: -
CDR3: CATSDFRREGRRDTQYF
DNA: TGTGCCACCAGTGATTTTAGGCGGGAGGGCCGACGAGATACGCAGTATTTT

D: TRBD1
V: TRBV29-1
J: TRBJ2-1
size: -
CDR3: CSGARDRSSNEQFF
DNA: TGCAGCGGCGCCCGGGACAGGTCCAGCAATGAGCAGTTCTTC

D: -
V: TRBV5-1
J: TRBJ1-1
size: -
CDR3: CASSQWVGMNTEAFF
DNA: TGCGCCAGCAGCCAATGGGTGGGAATGAACACTGAAGCTTTCTTT

D: -
V: TRBV5-1
J: TRBJ2-7
size: -
CDR3: CASSSDPLSSYEQYF
DNA: TGCGCCAGCAGCTCGGATCCGTTAAGCTCCTACGAGCAGTACTTC

D: -
V: TRBV7-8
J: TRBJ2-7
size: -
CDR3: CASSLSPRWEQYF
DNA: TGTGCCAGCAGCTTATCTCCCAGATGGGAGCAGTACTTC

D: -
V: TRBV4-1
J: TRBJ1-2
size: -
CDR3: CASSQDWNLNYGYTF
DNA: TGCGCCAGCAGCCAAGATTGGAACCTTAACTATGGCTACACCTTC

D: -
V: TRBV5-8
J: TRBJ1-3
size: -
CDR3: CASLRDLFSGNTIYF
DNA: TGTGCCAGCCTCCGGGACCTTTTCTCTGGAAACACCATATATTTT

D: -
V: TRBV27
J: TRBJ1-2
size: -
CDR3: CASSSGHLRRFGYTF
DNA: TGTGCCAGCAGTTCGGGACATCTACGAAGGTTTGGCTACACCTTC

D: -
V: TRBV29-1
J: TRBJ2-5
size: -
CDR3: CSVVTKQETQYF
DNA: TGCAGCGTTGTTACAAAACAAGAGACCCAGTACTTC

D: TRBD2
V: TRBV6-6
J: TRBJ2-1
size: -
CDR3: CASSYGGSGTNEQFF
DNA: TGTGCCAGCAGTTACGGGGGTAGCGGGACCAATGAGCAGTTCTTC